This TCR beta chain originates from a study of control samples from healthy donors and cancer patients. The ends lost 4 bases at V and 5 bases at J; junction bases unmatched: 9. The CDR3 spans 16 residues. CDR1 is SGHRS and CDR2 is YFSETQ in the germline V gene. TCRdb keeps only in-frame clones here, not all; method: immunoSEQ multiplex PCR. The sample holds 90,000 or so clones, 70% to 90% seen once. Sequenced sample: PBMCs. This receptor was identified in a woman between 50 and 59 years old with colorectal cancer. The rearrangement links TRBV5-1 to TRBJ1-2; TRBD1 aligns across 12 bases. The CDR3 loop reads CASSLSGTGGVYGYTF. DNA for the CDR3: TGCGCCAGCAGCCTCTCCGGGACAGGGGGCGTTTATGGCTACACCTTC. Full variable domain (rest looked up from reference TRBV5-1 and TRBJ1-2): KAGVTQTPRYLIKTRGQQVTLSCSPISGHRSVSWYQQTPGQGLQFLFEYFSETQRNKGNFPGRFSGRQFSNSRSEMNVSTLELGDSALYLCASSLSGTGGVYGYTFGSGTRLTVV.